The clone carrying this T cell receptor (beta chain) was counted a few times. Its antigen is undetermined. Between the trimmed V and J ends, which lost 5 bases and 5 bases, there was a span of 7 bases. This CDR3 region has 11 residues. Germline V CDR1 and CDR2: SNHLY, FYNNEI. The sample belongs to a study of T cell repertoires in cytomegalovirus infection. Study information: CMV infection together with matching HLA type was indicated by public TCR beta signatures. Findings of the study overall: Clonotype analysis showed dominance of the ex vivo response by HLA-C-restricted CMV-specific TCR beta clonotypes. Using cumulative public TCR beta family frequency, the authors identified those who carried CMV together with the relevant HLA.

TCRdb analysed the reads with MiXCR anew, one entry per CDR3 protein. This sample carries 310,000 or so distinct CDR3 sequences, under 30% of them seen once, and the ten largest clones take more than 11%. The sequencing input was PBMCs. The source is a human donor in good health (CMV status not recorded). Some clones in this sample may be carry-over from other donors' samples. The chain combines TRBV2 with TRBJ2-7; no firm D call. As DNA, the CDR3 is TGTGCCAGCAGTTTGACAAACGAGCAGTACTTC. Translation: CASSLTNEQYF.